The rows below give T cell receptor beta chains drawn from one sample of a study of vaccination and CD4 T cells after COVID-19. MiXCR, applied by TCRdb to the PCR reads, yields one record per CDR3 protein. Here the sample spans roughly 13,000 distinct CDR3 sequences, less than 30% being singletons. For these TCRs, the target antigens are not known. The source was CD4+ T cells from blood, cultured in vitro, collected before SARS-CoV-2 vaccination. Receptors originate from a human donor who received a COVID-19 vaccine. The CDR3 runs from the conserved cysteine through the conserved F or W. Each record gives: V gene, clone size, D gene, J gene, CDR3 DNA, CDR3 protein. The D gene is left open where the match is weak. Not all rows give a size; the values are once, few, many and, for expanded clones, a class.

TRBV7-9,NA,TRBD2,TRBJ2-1,TGTGCCAGCAGTTTTAGCGGGGGGGCCTTTCAGGGTGAGCAGTTCTTC,CASSFSGGAFQGEQFF
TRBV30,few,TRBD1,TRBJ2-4,TGTGCCTGGATACAGGGGTTCGGCAAAAACATTCAGTACTTC,CAWIQGFGKNIQYF
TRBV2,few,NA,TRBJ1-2,TGTGCCAGCAGTGACAGTACTAACTATGGCTACACCTTC,CASSDSTNYGYTF
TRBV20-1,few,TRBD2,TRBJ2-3,TGCAGTTCTCCGACTAGCGGGGGGATGAGGACGCAGTATTTT,CSSPTSGGMRTQYF
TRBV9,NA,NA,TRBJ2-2,TGTGCCAGCAGCTCAGAGTACGGGACCAACGCCGGGGAGCTGTTTTTT,CASSSEYGTNAGELFF
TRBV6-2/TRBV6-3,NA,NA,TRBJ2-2,TGTGCCAGCAGTTCCCGGAGGATGGCCGGGGAGCTGTTTTTT,CASSSRRMAGELFF
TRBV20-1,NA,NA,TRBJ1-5,TGCAGTGCTACCCCTGGGAGGGGGAGCGGTCAGCCCCAGCATTTT,CSATPGRGSGQPQHF
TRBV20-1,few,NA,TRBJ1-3,TGCAGCGGGGGGTCGGGAAACACCATATATTTT,CSGGSGNTIYF
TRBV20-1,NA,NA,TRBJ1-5,TGCAGTGCTAGACCTGGGGACGATCAGCCCCAGCATTTT,CSARPGDDQPQHF
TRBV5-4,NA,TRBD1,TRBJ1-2,TGTGCCAGCAGCGCACGACAGGGGGCTTTCGGCTACACCTTC,CASSARQGAFGYTF
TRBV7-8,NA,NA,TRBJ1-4,TGTGCCAGCAGCCTTCGGACCAGTTCAACTAATGAAAAACTGTTTTTT,CASSLRTSSTNEKLFF
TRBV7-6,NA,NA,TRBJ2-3,TGTGCCAGCAGCTCGGTACCCCGGGAAACGCAGTATTTT,CASSSVPRETQYF
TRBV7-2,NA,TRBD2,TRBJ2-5,TGTGCCAGCAGCACCGGGGGGGCCGGGGAGACCCAGTACTTC,CASSTGGAGETQYF
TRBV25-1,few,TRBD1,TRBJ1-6,TGTGCCAGCAGTCAACGACAGGGGATTAATTCACCCCTCCACTTT,CASSQRQGINSPLHF
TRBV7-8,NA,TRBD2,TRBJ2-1,TGTGCCAGCAGCGTAGGGACTAGCGGGGGGGCTTCCTACAATGAGCAGTTCTTC,CASSVGTSGGASYNEQFF
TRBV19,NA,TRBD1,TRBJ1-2,TGTGCCAGTAGTATTTCTCGACAGGGGGCGCATCTCTATGGCTACACCTTC,CASSISRQGAHLYGYTF
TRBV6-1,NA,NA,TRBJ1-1,TGTGCCAGCAGTGAACTCAGTTACACTGAAGCTTTCTTT,CASSELSYTEAFF
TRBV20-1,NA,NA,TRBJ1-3,TGCAGTGCTTCTACAGTTCTCTCTGGAAACACCATATATTTT,CSASTVLSGNTIYF
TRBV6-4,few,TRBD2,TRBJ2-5,TGTGCCAGCAGTGACGGCAGGGAGGGGACCCAGTACTTC,CASSDGREGTQYF
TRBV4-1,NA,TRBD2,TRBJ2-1,TGCGCCAGCAGCCAACGAGCGGGGGTCTCCTACAATGAGCAGTTCTTC,CASSQRAGVSYNEQFF
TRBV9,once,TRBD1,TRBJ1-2,TGTGCCAGCAGCGTAGATCGACGACGGGGAGGGGGCAATGGCTACACCTTC,CASSVDRRRGGGNGYTF
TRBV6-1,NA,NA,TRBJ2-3,TGTGCCAGCAGTAGAATGGGGGGCTCCCGCACAGATACGCAGTATTTT,CASSRMGGSRTDTQYF
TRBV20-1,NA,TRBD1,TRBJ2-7,TGCAGTGCTACGACAGGGGGGGGGGGCGAGCAGTACTTC,CSATTGGGGEQYF
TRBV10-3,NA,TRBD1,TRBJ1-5,TGTGCCATCAGTGCGGGACAGGGTGATCAGCCCCAGCATTTT,CAISAGQGDQPQHF
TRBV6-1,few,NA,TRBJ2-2,TGTGCCAGCAGGTATCTGGGGGACACCGGGGAGCTGTTTTTT,CASRYLGDTGELFF
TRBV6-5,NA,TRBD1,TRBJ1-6,TGTGCCAGCAGTTACTCGACGGGACAGGGGAATTCACCCCTCCACTTT,CASSYSTGQGNSPLHF
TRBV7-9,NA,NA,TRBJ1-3,TGTGCCAGCAGCTTTTACAGGGGAAACACCATATATTTT,CASSFYRGNTIYF
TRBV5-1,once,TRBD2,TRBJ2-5,TGCGCCAGCAGCTTCACTAGCGGGGGACGGACTTCAGAGACCCAGTACTTC,CASSFTSGGRTSETQYF
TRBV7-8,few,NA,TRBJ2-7,TGTGCCAGCAGCTTAGATGGTGCCAGTTTTTCTCCCTACGAGCAGTACTTC,CASSLDGASFSPYEQYF
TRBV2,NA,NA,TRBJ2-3,TGTGCCAGCAGTGAACGTAGTAGGCCGTCAAGAGATACGCAGTATTTT,CASSERSRPSRDTQYF
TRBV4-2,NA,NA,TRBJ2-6,TGTGCCAGCAGCCCCTATGCTGTCTCTGGGGCCAACGTCCTGACTTTC,CASSPYAVSGANVLTF
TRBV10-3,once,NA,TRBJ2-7,TGTGCCATAACAGGGTACAACTCCTACGAGCAGTACTTC,CAITGYNSYEQYF
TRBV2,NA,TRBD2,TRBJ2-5,TGTGCCAGCAGCCCTGATATTAGCGGGGGGGTAAAAGAGACCCAGTACTTC,CASSPDISGGVKETQYF
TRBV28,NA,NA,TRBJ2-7,TGTGCCAGCAGCACTTCCTACTACGAGCAGTACTTC,CASSTSYYEQYF
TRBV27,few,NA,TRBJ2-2,TGTGCCAGCAGACGACAGAAACACACCGGGGAGCTGTTTTTT,CASRRQKHTGELFF
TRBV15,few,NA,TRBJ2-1,TGTGCCACCAGTAGTCTAAACTCCTACAATGAGCAGTTCTTC,CATSSLNSYNEQFF
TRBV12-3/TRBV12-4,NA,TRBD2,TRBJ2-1,TGTGCCAGCAGTTCCTCGCTAGCGGGGGGGCGGGGACCTTACAATGAGCAGTTCTTC,CASSSSLAGGRGPYNEQFF
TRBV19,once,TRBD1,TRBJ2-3,TGTGCCAGTAGGGGGACAGTCTACACAGATACGCAGTATTTT,CASRGTVYTDTQYF
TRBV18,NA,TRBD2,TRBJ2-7,TGTGCCAGCTCATTACAGGGTTCAAGCGGGGGGATACCTAAGGAGCAGTACTTC,CASSLQGSSGGIPKEQYF
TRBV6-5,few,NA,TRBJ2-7,TGTGCCAGCAGTTACTCTATAGGAGCCTACGAGCAGTACTTC,CASSYSIGAYEQYF
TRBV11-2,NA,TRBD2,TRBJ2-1,TGTGCCAGCAGCTTCACAAGCGGGGGTTATAATGAGCAGTTCTTC,CASSFTSGGYNEQFF
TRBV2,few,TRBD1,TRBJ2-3,TGTGCCAGCAGTGAAAAGAGGACAGGCCTCACAGATACGCAGTATTTT,CASSEKRTGLTDTQYF
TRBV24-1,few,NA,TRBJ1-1,TGTGCCACCAGAGGGGGGGGGAACACTGAAGCTTTCTTT,CATRGGGNTEAFF
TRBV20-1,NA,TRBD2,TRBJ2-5,TGCAGTGCTAGAGATTGGCGGGGGCAAGAGACCCAGTACTTC,CSARDWRGQETQYF
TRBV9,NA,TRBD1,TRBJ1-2,TGTGCCAGCGGAGTGGACAGGGGGGGCGGCTACACCTTC,CASGVDRGGGYTF